This T cell receptor beta chain came from a study of cytomegalovirus exposure and HLA in healthy donors. The germline V gene has CDR1 GTSNPN and CDR2 SVGIG (reference sequence). The CDR3 consists of 13 residues. Trimming shortened V by 1 base and J by 5 bases, and 9 bases separated the two germline ends. The data were produced by immunoSEQ multiplex PCR, yet TCRdb's version contains in-frame clones alone and is incomplete. Seen here are 120,000 or so clones, around nine tenths observed once, and the top ten hold about 2.1%. The clonotype was recovered from a woman aged 18-35 years in good health and CMV-seronegative. The specimen was PBMCs. This chain connects TRBV30 to TRBJ1-5, with no clear D. CDR3 in DNA: TGTGCCTGGAGTGGGGGAGGTCATCAGCCCCAGCATTTT. Translation gives CAWSGGGHQPQHF.